Sequencing of this T cell receptor beta chain was carried out in a study of immune evolution from preneoplasia to lung adenocarcinoma. Repertoires were generated with immunoSEQ multiplex PCR, while TCRdb's copy carries only in-frame clones and drops some. Of 2,000 to 2,500 clones listed, approximately 40% are singletons. This clone turned up a few times. The J segment lost 2 bases and the V segment lost 1 base, leaving 6 bases of the junction unmatched. This CDR3 spans 15 amino acids. Germline V gene lookup returns CDR1 SGHDT and CDR2 YYEEEE. The TCR was taken from a person between 60 and 79 years old with lung adenocarcinoma. Sequenced input: FFPE adjacent normal lung tissue. The chain is built from TRBV5-6 and TRBJ2-7; 7 bases are shared with TRBD2. In DNA form, the CDR3 reads TGTGCCAGCAGCTTGCCCGAGCGGGGCACCTACGAGCAGTACTTC. Amino acid sequence: CASSLPERGTYEQYF.